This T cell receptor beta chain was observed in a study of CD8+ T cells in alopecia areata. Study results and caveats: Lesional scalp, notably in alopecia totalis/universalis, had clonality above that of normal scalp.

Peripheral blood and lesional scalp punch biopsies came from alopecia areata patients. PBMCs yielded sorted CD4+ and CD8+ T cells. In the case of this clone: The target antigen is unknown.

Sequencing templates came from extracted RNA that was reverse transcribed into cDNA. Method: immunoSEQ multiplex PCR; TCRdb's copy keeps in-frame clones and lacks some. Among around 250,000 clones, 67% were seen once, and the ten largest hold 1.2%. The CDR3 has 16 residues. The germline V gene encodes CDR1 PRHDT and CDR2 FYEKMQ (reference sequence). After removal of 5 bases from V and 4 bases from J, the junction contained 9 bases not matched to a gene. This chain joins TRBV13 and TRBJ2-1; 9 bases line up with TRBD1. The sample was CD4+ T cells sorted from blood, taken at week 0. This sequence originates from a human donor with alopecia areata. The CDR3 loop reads CASSVRTGAIYNEQFF. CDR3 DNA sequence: TGTGCCAGCAGCGTACGGACAGGGGCGATTTACAATGAGCAGTTCTTC.